The 18 T cell receptor beta chains given below trace back to one sample, sequenced in a study of cytomegalovirus exposure and HLA in healthy donors. The PCR contained 60 Vbeta and 13 Jbeta primers. Some clones are missing from TCRdb's copy, which holds only in-frame ones; the method was immunoSEQ multiplex PCR. The table lists 120,000 to 150,000 clones, around 79% of them singletons. The sample was PBMCs. The receptors here all came from a man aged 35 to 55 in good health and CMV-seropositive.

This chain uses TRBV9 with TRBJ1-2; tentatively, D is TRBD1 (6 bases). The germline V and J ends were trimmed by 4 bases and 6 bases, with 16 bases remaining between them. The germline V gene encodes CDR1 SGDLS and CDR2 YYNGEE. This CDR3 comprises 14 residues. CDR3 nucleotides: TGTGCCAGCAGCCGAGGGGGGGTTTCGGATGGCTACACCTTC. Translation gives CASSRGGVSDGYTF.

Comments on this clone: The sample holds other DNA sequences that translate to the same CDR3. The J gene is TRBJ1-1, the V gene TRBV7-3; D may be TRBD1 (6 bases). V lost 5 bases and J 1 base, leaving 8 bases between the germline ends. CDR3 length: 13 residues. From germline, CDR1 is SGHTA and CDR2 FQGTGA. The CDR3 DNA reads TGTGCCAGCAGCATACAGGGGAACACTGAAGCTTTCTTT. Its protein product is CASSIQGNTEAFF.

This sequence joins TRBV7-9 and TRBJ2-7, with a weak D call TRBD2 (5 bases). The germline V and J ends were trimmed by 3 bases and 2 bases, with 14 bases remaining between them. The CDR3 runs 15 residues. The germline gives CDR1 SEHNR, CDR2 FQNEAQ (reference sequence). The CDR3 sequence: CASSLKEADPYEQYF. The CDR3 region has the DNA TGTGCCAGCAGCTTGAAAGAAGCGGATCCCTACGAGCAGTACTTC.

The genes are TRBV27 and TRBJ2-5; 10 bases agree with TRBD2. Trimming at V came to 5 bases and at J to 5 bases, leaving 8 bases not matched to a gene. Germline lookup yields CDR1 MNHEY and CDR2 SMNVEV (reference sequence). The CDR3 has 15 residues. CDR3 in amino acids: CASSPQREGPETQYF. CDR3 sequence (DNA): TGTGCCAGCAGTCCCCAGCGGGAGGGCCCCGAGACCCAGTACTTC.

A few counts support this clone. V usage is TRBV2 and J usage is TRBJ1-2; D is unclear. The V end lost 2 bases, the J end lost 2 bases, and 3 bases lay between the germline ends. The CDR3 loop spans 12 amino acids. Germline CDR1 SNHLY, CDR2 FYNNEI. This CDR3 is CASSEQNYGYTF. The CDR3 DNA reads as TGTGCCAGCAGTGAACAGAACTATGGCTACACCTTC.

The chain joins TRBV5-1 to TRBJ2-1, with D perhaps TRBD2 (5 bases). V was trimmed by 1 base and J by 6 bases, leaving 14 bases between them. Germline values: CDR1 SGHRS, CDR2 YFSETQ. There are 15 residues in the CDR3. The CDR3 region has the DNA TGCGCCAGCAGCTTGTCGACTACCAGGAGCAATGAGCAGTTCTTC. The encoded protein is CASSLSTTRSNEQFF.

This chain uses TRBV5-5 with TRBJ1-5; 8 nucleotides match TRBD1. Trimming removed 0 bases from V and 6 bases from J; junction bases left unmatched: 2. Germline V lookup: CDR1 SGHKS, CDR2 YYEKEE (reference sequence). This CDR3 comprises 14 residues. Here the CDR3 DNA reads TGTGCCAGCAGCTTGGCAGGGGGCAGTCAGCCCCAGCATTTT. It translates to CASSLAGGSQPQHF.

A remark on this clone: Additional DNA sequences in this sample encode the identical CDR3. The gene calls are TRBV7-8 and TRBJ2-1, with 11 bases identical to TRBD2. CDR3 length: 16 residues. Trimming took 1 base from V and 5 from J; bases not matched to a gene: 4. Germline V gene data show CDR1 as SGHVS and CDR2 as FQNEAQ. The CDR3 reads CASSLGLAGGDNEQFF. CDR3 DNA: TGTGCCAGCAGCTTAGGTCTAGCGGGAGGCGACAATGAGCAGTTCTTC.

This sequence joins TRBV7-9 and TRBJ1-1, with 8 bases matching TRBD1. The CDR3 length is 15 residues. Per the germline V gene, CDR1 is SEHNR and CDR2 is FQNEAQ (reference sequence). V shed 5 bases, J shed 6 bases, and the junction held 11 bases outside the gene matches. CDR3 DNA: TGTGCCAGCAGCCTGCACTTAGGACAGGGCCCTGAAGCTTTCTTT. As protein: CASSLHLGQGPEAFF.

The chain carries TRBV5-5 and TRBJ2-7; 13 bases agree with TRBD2. The CDR3 is 17 amino acids. J was trimmed by 3 bases and V by 4 bases; bases with no gene match: 10. Germline loops: CDR1 SGHKS, CDR2 YYEKEE (reference sequence). CDR3 DNA sequence: TGTGCCAGCAGCGGTCGGACTAGCGGGAGTCCCATCTACGAGCAGTACTTC. This codes for CASSGRTSGSPIYEQYF.

CDR3: CASGLVLVGTEKKNTEAFF. The CDR3 bases are TGTGCTAGTGGTTTGGTACTGGTCGGGACAGAAAAAAAGAACACTGAAGCTTTCTTT. This rearrangement joins TRBV12-5 to TRBJ1-1; the match to TRBD1 covers 7 bases. Per germline, CDR1 LGHNT and CDR2 FRNRAP. Trimming took 0 bases from V and 1 from J; bases not matched to a gene: 14. The CDR3 spans 19 residues.

The CDR3 DNA reads as TGTGCCAGCAGCTTAGGTAGAGAAAACACCATATATTTT. Translation gives CASSLGRENTIYF. This chain links TRBV7-2 with TRBJ1-3; no clear D gene. The CDR3 spans 13 residues. Trimming removed 1 base from V and 6 bases from J, with 7 bases in between. Germline V gene data show CDR1 as SGHTA and CDR2 as FQGNSA.

This chain links TRBV5-1 with TRBJ1-4; D unclear. The ends were cut back, 4 bases at V and 6 bases at J, with 16 bases in the middle. Germline-derived CDR1 and CDR2 are SGHRS and YFSETQ. The CDR3 has 15 residues. Here the CDR3 DNA reads TGCGCCAGCAGCACTCTGGGGAGTGAATATGAAAAACTGTTTTTT. This encodes CASSTLGSEYEKLFF.

The chain uses TRBV6-1 and TRBJ1-5; maybe TRBD1 (6 bases). The CDR3 runs 15 residues. Trimming took 2 bases from V and 4 from J, leaving 12 bases between them. The germline V gene encodes CDR1 MNHNS and CDR2 SASEGT. CDR3 residues: CASSEIWTANQPQHF. The CDR3 DNA reads TGTGCCAGCAGTGAAATTTGGACAGCGAATCAGCCCCAGCATTTT.

The chain has TRBV19 and TRBJ2-5; maybe TRBD2 (6 bases). The V end lost 10 bases, the J end lost 2 bases, and 17 bases lay between the germline ends. The CDR3 has 14 residues. CDR1 is LNHDA and CDR2 is SQIVND in the germline V gene (reference sequence). The CDR3 DNA sequence: TGTGCCACCGCGGGGATCTGGGCACAAGAGACCCAGTACTTC. Its translation: CATAGIWAQETQYF. Drawing the rest from reference TRBV19 and TRBJ2-5, the complete variable domain is DGGITQSPKYLFRKEGQNVTLSCEQNLNHDAMYWYRQDPGQGLRLIYYSQIVNDFQKGDIAEGYSVSREKKESFPLTVTSAQKNPTAFYLCATAGIWAQETQYFGPGTRLLVL.

The rearrangement joins TRBV7-2 to TRBJ1-1, with TRBD1 as a possible D gene (6 bases). Trimming stripped 5 bases from V and 11 bases from J, with 18 bases between. Germline V CDR1 and CDR2: SGHTA, FQGNSA. The CDR3 is 13 amino acids. The CDR3 DNA reads TGTGCCAGCAGCCGCGCAGGGGCATTGGGTGCTTTCTTT. Protein: CASSRAGALGAFF.

Concerning this clone itself: The sample contains more than one DNA sequence encoding this CDR3. V usage is TRBV19 and J usage is TRBJ1-1; TRBD1 might be the D (6 bases). V was shortened by 9 bases and J by 3 bases, with 23 bases between the two germline ends. This CDR3 is 16 amino acids long. The germline gives CDR1 LNHDA, CDR2 SQIVND (reference sequence). CDR3 loop: CASSPSEDRWDTEAFF. The DNA for the CDR3 is TGTGCCAGCAGTCCATCCGAAGACAGGTGGGACACTGAAGCTTTCTTT. The full variable domain, in which reference TRBV19 and TRBJ1-1 provide the parts outside the CDR3, is DGGITQSPKYLFRKEGQNVTLSCEQNLNHDAMYWYRQDPGQGLRLIYYSQIVNDFQKGDIAEGYSVSREKKESFPLTVTSAQKNPTAFYLCASSPSEDRWDTEAFFGQGTRLTVV.

The CDR3 here is CSVESTGWNGNTIYF. CDR3 in DNA: TGCAGCGTTGAATCGACAGGGTGGAATGGAAACACCATATATTTT. The V call is TRBV29-1, the J call TRBJ1-3; 7 bases match TRBD1. V lost 2 bases, J lost 3 bases, and 7 bases stayed unmatched. Germline assignment: CDR1 SQVTM and CDR2 ANQGSEA. CDR3 length: 15 residues.